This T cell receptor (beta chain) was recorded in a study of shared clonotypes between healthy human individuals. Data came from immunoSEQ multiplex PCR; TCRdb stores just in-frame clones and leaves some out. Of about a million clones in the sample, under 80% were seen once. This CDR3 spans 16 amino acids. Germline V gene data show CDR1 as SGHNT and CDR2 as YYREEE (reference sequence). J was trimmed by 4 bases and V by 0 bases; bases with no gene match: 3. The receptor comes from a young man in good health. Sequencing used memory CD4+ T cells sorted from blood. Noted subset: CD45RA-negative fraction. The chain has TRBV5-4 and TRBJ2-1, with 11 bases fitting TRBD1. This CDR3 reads CASSLAGTGGYNEQFF. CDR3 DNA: TGTGCCAGCAGCTTGGCCGGGACAGGGGGGTACAATGAGCAGTTCTTC.